One and the same sample provided the 8 T cell receptor beta chains below, sequenced in a study of beta chain features in type 1 diabetes. Isolated RNA was reverse transcribed in full, so expressed TCRB transcripts were sequenced. Sequencing used immunoSEQ multiplex PCR; TCRdb keeps in-frame clones, though not all of them. This table holds some 640,000 clones, 11% to 15% found once. No antigen has been identified for these receptors. The study, taken as a whole, reports: Patients with Type 1 diabetes showed moderately but significantly shorter TCRB CDR3s in all four CD4+ subsets.

Material: naive CD4+ T cells from blood. These receptors were collected from a man between 18 and 29 years old with type 1 diabetes.

The chain is built from TRBV7-2 and TRBJ1-6, with D unclear. Germline lookup yields CDR1 SGHTA and CDR2 FQGNSA. Deletions cut 4 bases from V and 4 bases from J, with 14 bases between. The CDR3 consists of 16 residues. CDR3 amino acids: CASSYLRDSYNSPLHF. DNA of the CDR3: TGTGCCAGCAGCTACTTGCGAGACTCTTATAATTCACCCCTCCACTTT.

The CDR3 loop is CASSVFGLASEQFF. CDR3 DNA: TGTGCCAGCTCAGTTTTTGGGCTAGCAAGTGAGCAGTTCTTC. The chain joins TRBV28 to TRBJ2-1; D may be TRBD2 (5 bases). The CDR3 sequence is 14 residues long. V lost 8 bases to trimming and J lost 9 bases, with 20 bases between them. Germline V gene data show CDR1 as MDHEN and CDR2 as SYDVKM.

This chain joins TRBV5-6 and TRBJ2-1, with 9 positions matching TRBD1. J was trimmed by 14 bases and V by 4 bases; bases with no gene match: 16. CDR3 size: 15 residues. CDR1 and CDR2 (germline): SGHDT, YYEEEE. This CDR3 reads CASSTPGQGRVVEFF. Written as DNA, the CDR3 is TGTGCCAGCAGCACACCGGGACAGGGAAGGGTGGTGGAGTTCTTC.

This clone was detected a few times. The V call is TRBV2, the J call TRBJ2-1; possible D gene TRBD1, 5 bases. Trimming cost V 7 bases and J 2 bases, with 12 bases left between them. Germline assignment: CDR1 SNHLY and CDR2 FYNNEI. This CDR3 comprises 14 residues. The chain's CDR3 is CASNLGRPYNEQFF. CDR3 DNA: TGTGCCAGCAACTTGGGGCGACCCTACAATGAGCAGTTCTTC.

This clone was seen a handful of times. The chain couples TRBV6-6 to TRBJ2-5; maybe TRBD1 (5 bases). The V end was cut by 4 bases, the J end by 5 bases, with 14 bases between. The germline gives CDR1 MNHNY, CDR2 SVGAGI (reference sequence). This CDR3 contains 14 residues. CDR3 protein: CASSWAGMEETQYF. The CDR3 DNA is TGTGCCAGCAGTTGGGCAGGGATGGAGGAGACCCAGTACTTC.

This clone showed up just a few times. The V gene is TRBV9, the J gene TRBJ2-3, with 8 bases that match TRBD2. From germline, CDR1 is SGDLS and CDR2 YYNGEE. This CDR3 spans 15 amino acids. The ends lost 4 bases at V and 2 bases at J; junction bases unmatched: 6. The DNA for the CDR3 is TGTGCCAGCAGCCTAAGTAGCGGGATCACAGATACGCAGTATTTT. Encoded protein: CASSLSSGITDTQYF.

V is TRBV28 and J is TRBJ2-7, with a tentative D call TRBD2 (6 bases). Per the germline V gene, CDR1 is MDHEN and CDR2 is SYDVKM. The V end was cut by 6 bases, the J end by 7 bases, with 13 bases between. The CDR3 extends over 12 amino acids. The CDR3 DNA reads as TGTGCCAGCAGGGAGCGGGTTAGTGAGCAGTACTTC. It encodes CASRERVSEQYF.

This clone has a handful of counts. The chain recombines TRBV29-1 with TRBJ2-7, with 7 bases that match TRBD1. CDR1 is SQVTM, CDR2 ANQGSEA, per germline. V trimming: 4 bases; J trimming: 0 bases; junction bases outside the gene matches: 6. This CDR3 comprises 14 residues. CDR3 loop: CSVGGRGSSYEQYF. CDR3 in DNA: TGCAGCGTTGGAGGCAGGGGGAGCTCCTACGAGCAGTACTTC.